The rows below give T cell receptor beta chains drawn from one sample of a study of metastatic and nonmetastatic thyroid tumors. TCRdb called clones again from the PCR reads with MiXCR. The sample records about 20,000 clones, around 15% being singletons. Sequencing was done on a sample of tumor tissue. Every receptor here comes from a female donor with papillary thyroid cancer or a benign thyroid nodule (not recorded which). Some clones in this sample may be carry-over from other donors' samples. Each CDR3 is given with its conserved first and last residue. The order of the fields is J gene, CDR3 length, D gene, V gene, clone size, CDR3 DNA, CDR3 protein. D genes are given only for firm matches. Some rows have no size entry. The others give once, few or many, or a class for an expanded clone.

J gene: TRBJ2-7; CDR3 length: 12; D gene: -; V gene: TRBV11-2; clone size: many; CDR3 DNA: TGTGCCAGCAGCTTAGACAATTTCGAGCAGTACTTC; CDR3 protein: CASSLDNFEQYF
J gene: TRBJ1-2; CDR3 length: 14; D gene: TRBD1; V gene: TRBV2; clone size: many; CDR3 DNA: TGTGCCAGCAATCCGGGACAGGGGGCATTTGGCTACACCTTC; CDR3 protein: CASNPGQGAFGYTF
J gene: TRBJ2-1; CDR3 length: 19; D gene: TRBD1; V gene: TRBV5-1; clone size: many; CDR3 DNA: TGCGCCAGCAGTTCCGCGACAGGGTCCCTCTCCCCTTCTTACAATGAGCAGTTCTTC; CDR3 protein: CASSSATGSLSPSYNEQFF
J gene: TRBJ2-1; CDR3 length: 15; D gene: TRBD2; V gene: TRBV6-5; clone size: many; CDR3 DNA: TGTGCCAGCAGTTACGGAGCGGGAGGGCCATATGAGCAGTTCTTC; CDR3 protein: CASSYGAGGPYEQFF
J gene: TRBJ2-2; CDR3 length: 15; D gene: -; V gene: TRBV2; clone size: -; CDR3 DNA: TGTGCCAGCAGACGAAACATGGCGAACGCCGGGGAGCTGTTTTTT; CDR3 protein: CASRRNMANAGELFF
J gene: TRBJ2-7; CDR3 length: 14; D gene: TRBD1; V gene: TRBV5-1; clone size: many; CDR3 DNA: TGCGCCAGCAGCCATGGGGACAGGGCGTACGAGCAGTACTTC; CDR3 protein: CASSHGDRAYEQYF
J gene: TRBJ1-2; CDR3 length: 11; D gene: -; V gene: TRBV6-1; clone size: -; CDR3 DNA: TGCGCGTTGGTTTTTTGGGGCGGCTACACCTTC; CDR3 protein: CALVFWGGYTF
J gene: TRBJ2-7; CDR3 length: 12; D gene: -; V gene: TRBV30; clone size: many; CDR3 DNA: TGTGCCTGGAGTATCGGGGAAGGCGAGCAGTACTTC; CDR3 protein: CAWSIGEGEQYF
J gene: TRBJ1-1; CDR3 length: 17; D gene: -; V gene: TRBV11-1; clone size: many; CDR3 DNA: TGTGCCAGCAGCTTAAGGGGGGGCTCTATGCCGAACACTGAAGCTTTCTTT; CDR3 protein: CASSLRGGSMPNTEAFF
J gene: TRBJ1-6; CDR3 length: 16; D gene: -; V gene: TRBV6-6; clone size: medium-sized; CDR3 DNA: TGTGCCAGCAGTTACACCCATCAAGGAGGGCCCAGGCCCCTCCACTTT; CDR3 protein: CASSYTHQGGPRPLHF
J gene: TRBJ2-2; CDR3 length: 15; D gene: -; V gene: TRBV15; clone size: many; CDR3 DNA: TGTGCCACCAGCAGTCTCAGGGGGGGAACCGGGGAGCTGTTTTTT; CDR3 protein: CATSSLRGGTGELFF
J gene: TRBJ2-1; CDR3 length: 17; D gene: -; V gene: TRBV20-1; clone size: -; CDR3 DNA: TGCAGTGCTAGAGTTAGCAAAACAAGGGGTTTCTACAATGAGCAGTTCTTC; CDR3 protein: CSARVSKTRGFYNEQFF
J gene: TRBJ1-1; CDR3 length: 15; D gene: TRBD1; V gene: TRBV5-1; clone size: many; CDR3 DNA: TGCGCCAGCAGCAGTGACACAGGGGGCTATACTGAAGCTTTCTTT; CDR3 protein: CASSSDTGGYTEAFF
J gene: TRBJ2-7; CDR3 length: 14; D gene: TRBD1; V gene: TRBV20-1; clone size: many; CDR3 DNA: TGCAGTGCAAGGGGCTACAGGGGGCACTACGAGCAGTACTTC; CDR3 protein: CSARGYRGHYEQYF
J gene: TRBJ2-1; CDR3 length: 14; D gene: -; V gene: TRBV3-1; clone size: many; CDR3 DNA: TGTGCCAGCAGCCCCGTTATACAGGGCAATGAGCAGTTCTTC; CDR3 protein: CASSPVIQGNEQFF
J gene: TRBJ1-1; CDR3 length: 11; D gene: -; V gene: TRBV28; clone size: many; CDR3 DNA: TGTGCCAGCAGCCCAGGGCACGCGGCTTTCTTT; CDR3 protein: CASSPGHAAFF
J gene: TRBJ1-2; CDR3 length: 14; D gene: TRBD1; V gene: TRBV29-1; clone size: few; CDR3 DNA: TGCATCGTTGCCCGTGGGACAGCTAACTATGGCTACACCTTC; CDR3 protein: CIVARGTANYGYTF
J gene: TRBJ2-2; CDR3 length: 14; D gene: -; V gene: TRBV7-2; clone size: few; CDR3 DNA: TGTGCCAGCAGCTCAAAACTTGGTGGGGGGGAGCTGTTTTTT; CDR3 protein: CASSSKLGGGELFF
J gene: TRBJ2-1; CDR3 length: 19; D gene: TRBD1; V gene: TRBV7-2; clone size: -; CDR3 DNA: TGTGCCAGCAGCTTTTCACCGGGACAGGGCCGAAGCTCCTACAATGAGCAGTTCTTC; CDR3 protein: CASSFSPGQGRSSYNEQFF
J gene: TRBJ1-4; CDR3 length: 15; D gene: TRBD1; V gene: TRBV24-1; clone size: few; CDR3 DNA: TGTGCCACCAGTCCGGGGGACAGGGGAGGCGAAAAACTGTTTTTT; CDR3 protein: CATSPGDRGGEKLFF
J gene: TRBJ1-1; CDR3 length: 16; D gene: -; V gene: TRBV12-3/TRBV12-4; clone size: many; CDR3 DNA: TGTGCCTCCCGACCCGGGGAAGCCTGGAGGCACACTGAAGCTTTCTTT; CDR3 protein: CASRPGEAWRHTEAFF
J gene: TRBJ2-2; CDR3 length: 15; D gene: -; V gene: TRBV5-1; clone size: many; CDR3 DNA: TGCGCCAGCAGCTTGGGGGCAGGGAACACCGGGGAGCTGTTTTTT; CDR3 protein: CASSLGAGNTGELFF
J gene: TRBJ2-5; CDR3 length: 11; D gene: -; V gene: TRBV11-3; clone size: many; CDR3 DNA: TGTGCCGGGCCCCGCATGGAGACCCAGTACTTC; CDR3 protein: CAGPRMETQYF
J gene: TRBJ1-5; CDR3 length: 14; D gene: -; V gene: TRBV3-1; clone size: many; CDR3 DNA: TGTGCCAGCAGCCAAGGTCGGGGGAATCAGCCCCAGCATTTT; CDR3 protein: CASSQGRGNQPQHF
J gene: TRBJ2-7; CDR3 length: 20; D gene: TRBD1; V gene: TRBV11-1; clone size: -; CDR3 DNA: TGTGCCAGCAGCTTAGCCCCCGGGACAGGACCGAGCTTAAGCTCCTACGAGCAGTACTTC; CDR3 protein: CASSLAPGTGPSLSSYEQYF
J gene: TRBJ1-1; CDR3 length: 16; D gene: TRBD1; V gene: TRBV28; clone size: -; CDR3 DNA: TGTGCCAGCAGTTTATGGAGGGTGACAGGGGGGGCTGAAGCTTTCTTT; CDR3 protein: CASSLWRVTGGAEAFF
J gene: TRBJ1-5; CDR3 length: 14; D gene: TRBD1; V gene: TRBV15; clone size: many; CDR3 DNA: TGTGCCACCAGGGCGGGACAGGTCAATCAGCCCCAGCATTTT; CDR3 protein: CATRAGQVNQPQHF
J gene: TRBJ1-2; CDR3 length: 14; D gene: TRBD1; V gene: TRBV12-3/TRBV12-4; clone size: few; CDR3 DNA: TGTGCCAGCAACCGGACAGGGAGCTCTATGGGCTACACCTTC; CDR3 protein: CASNRTGSSMGYTF
J gene: TRBJ2-7; CDR3 length: 14; D gene: -; V gene: TRBV20-1; clone size: many; CDR3 DNA: TGCAGTGCTAGAGATTCATCGACTCCCTACGAGCAGTACTTC; CDR3 protein: CSARDSSTPYEQYF
J gene: TRBJ1-2; CDR3 length: 13; D gene: -; V gene: TRBV5-1; clone size: -; CDR3 DNA: TGCGCCAGCAGCTTACGTGAAAACCATGGCTACACCTTC; CDR3 protein: CASSLRENHGYTF
J gene: TRBJ1-1; CDR3 length: 15; D gene: -; V gene: TRBV28; clone size: many; CDR3 DNA: TGTGCCAGCAGTCCTATACAGGGTAGGAACACTGAAGCTTTCTTT; CDR3 protein: CASSPIQGRNTEAFF
J gene: TRBJ2-3; CDR3 length: 14; D gene: -; V gene: TRBV5-4; clone size: few; CDR3 DNA: TGTGCCAGCAGCTTGGAGGGCTCCACAGATACGCAGTATTTT; CDR3 protein: CASSLEGSTDTQYF
J gene: TRBJ2-7; CDR3 length: 18; D gene: TRBD2; V gene: TRBV15; clone size: many; CDR3 DNA: TGTGCCACCAGCAGAGACCGACTAGCGGGAGGGGTTGGGGACGAGCAGTACTTC; CDR3 protein: CATSRDRLAGGVGDEQYF
J gene: TRBJ2-2; CDR3 length: 13; D gene: -; V gene: TRBV9; clone size: -; CDR3 DNA: TGTGCCAGCAGCACACCGAACACCGGTGATCTGTTTTTT; CDR3 protein: CASSTPNTGDLFF
J gene: TRBJ1-3; CDR3 length: 12; D gene: -; V gene: TRBV19; clone size: once; CDR3 DNA: TGTGCCAGCGGAAGGAAAGGACATGGTCTCGAATTT; CDR3 protein: CASGRKGHGLEF
J gene: TRBJ1-5; CDR3 length: 15; D gene: -; V gene: TRBV19; clone size: many; CDR3 DNA: TGTGCCAGTAGTAATATAGTTCCCTGGGGCCAGCCCCAGCATTTT; CDR3 protein: CASSNIVPWGQPQHF
J gene: TRBJ2-3; CDR3 length: 15; D gene: -; V gene: TRBV12-3/TRBV12-4; clone size: many; CDR3 DNA: TGTGCCAGCAACCTAGCAGGGGTTATGGCAGATACGCAGTATTTT; CDR3 protein: CASNLAGVMADTQYF
J gene: TRBJ1-5; CDR3 length: 17; D gene: TRBD1; V gene: TRBV20-1; clone size: many; CDR3 DNA: TGCAGTGCTAGAGATTTTAAAGGACAGGGGGCTTATCAGCCCCAGCATTTT; CDR3 protein: CSARDFKGQGAYQPQHF
J gene: TRBJ1-1; CDR3 length: 10; D gene: -; V gene: TRBV6-1; clone size: many; CDR3 DNA: TGTGCCAGCCGGAACACTGAAGCTTTCTTT; CDR3 protein: CASRNTEAFF
J gene: TRBJ2-1; CDR3 length: 16; D gene: TRBD2; V gene: TRBV4-1; clone size: few; CDR3 DNA: TGCGCCAGCAGCCAAGGGAGGACTAGCGAAGACAATGAGCAGTTCTTC; CDR3 protein: CASSQGRTSEDNEQFF
J gene: TRBJ2-5; CDR3 length: 13; D gene: TRBD1; V gene: TRBV30; clone size: -; CDR3 DNA: TGTGCCTGGAGTGTACAGGGGCAGGAGACCCAGTACTTC; CDR3 protein: CAWSVQGQETQYF
J gene: TRBJ2-2; CDR3 length: 14; D gene: TRBD1; V gene: TRBV30; clone size: -; CDR3 DNA: TGTGCCTGGACCCAACAGGGGTTCGACGGGGAGCTGTTTTTT; CDR3 protein: CAWTQQGFDGELFF
J gene: TRBJ1-5; CDR3 length: 13; D gene: -; V gene: TRBV27; clone size: few; CDR3 DNA: TGTGCCAGTTCTGTGGGGTCTTGGCAGCCCCAGCATTTT; CDR3 protein: CASSVGSWQPQHF
J gene: TRBJ2-2; CDR3 length: 15; D gene: TRBD1; V gene: TRBV30; clone size: -; CDR3 DNA: TGTGCCTGGGGTTTCCTGGACAGGGTCACCGGGGAGCTGTTTTTT; CDR3 protein: CAWGFLDRVTGELFF
J gene: TRBJ2-7; CDR3 length: 14; D gene: -; V gene: TRBV4-2; clone size: many; CDR3 DNA: TGTGCCAGCAGCCTAGGCGGGCAGGGGGGGGAGCAGTACTTC; CDR3 protein: CASSLGGQGGEQYF
J gene: TRBJ2-1; CDR3 length: 13; D gene: -; V gene: TRBV19; clone size: many; CDR3 DNA: TGTGCCAGTAGTCCCTCGGCCTACAATGAGCAGTTCTTC; CDR3 protein: CASSPSAYNEQFF
J gene: TRBJ2-3; CDR3 length: 15; D gene: -; V gene: TRBV9; clone size: many; CDR3 DNA: TGTGCCAGCAGCGGTTGGGACTCAAGCACAGATACGCAGTATTTT; CDR3 protein: CASSGWDSSTDTQYF
J gene: TRBJ1-6; CDR3 length: 16; D gene: TRBD1; V gene: TRBV30; clone size: many; CDR3 DNA: TGTGCCTGGAGTACTTGGACAGGGGGCTCCGCTTCACCCCTCCACTTT; CDR3 protein: CAWSTWTGGSASPLHF
J gene: TRBJ2-5; CDR3 length: 16; D gene: TRBD2; V gene: TRBV3-1; clone size: many; CDR3 DNA: TGTGCCAGCAGCAGGGGTAGCGCGGGAGGGCAAGAGACCCAGTACTTC; CDR3 protein: CASSRGSAGGQETQYF
J gene: TRBJ1-2; CDR3 length: 13; D gene: -; V gene: TRBV12-3/TRBV12-4; clone size: large; CDR3 DNA: TGTGCCAGCAGTTCCAGGGGCGGCTATGGCTACACCTTC; CDR3 protein: CASSSRGGYGYTF
J gene: TRBJ1-4; CDR3 length: 23; D gene: -; V gene: TRBV20-1; clone size: medium-sized; CDR3 DNA: TGCAGTGCTAGAGGTTACCGCTCTTCTCCTTCCGGGACTGAAGATGCAACTAATGAAAAACTGTTTTTT; CDR3 protein: CSARGYRSSPSGTEDATNEKLFF
J gene: TRBJ1-6; CDR3 length: 13; D gene: -; V gene: TRBV7-9; clone size: many; CDR3 DNA: TGTGCCAGCAGCTTTGGGGGTGGTTCACCCCTCCACTTT; CDR3 protein: CASSFGGGSPLHF
J gene: TRBJ2-7; CDR3 length: 13; D gene: -; V gene: TRBV28; clone size: -; CDR3 DNA: TGTGCCAGCAGCCAAGTTTTATGCTACGAGCAGTACTTC; CDR3 protein: CASSQVLCYEQYF
J gene: TRBJ2-5; CDR3 length: 14; D gene: -; V gene: TRBV6-1; clone size: medium-sized; CDR3 DNA: TGTGCCAGCAGTGGACGGACTACACAAGAGACCCAGTACTTC; CDR3 protein: CASSGRTTQETQYF
J gene: TRBJ2-2; CDR3 length: 15; D gene: -; V gene: TRBV27; clone size: many; CDR3 DNA: TGTGCCAGCAGTTTATTGGAAGGGGTGGCCGGGGAGCTGTTTTTT; CDR3 protein: CASSLLEGVAGELFF